Described below is a single TCR beta chain sequence and its context. Antigen specificity is unknown. The CDR3 has 16 residues. Trimming removed 6 bases from V and 2 bases from J, with 18 bases in between. Germline values: CDR1 SEHNR, CDR2 FQNEAQ (reference sequence). These donors, healthy bone marrow donors, were studied. The data belong to a study of cytomegalovirus exposure and HLA in healthy donors. Study summary: Out of about 190 million T cells, an earlier analysis found about 120 million unique TCR beta sequences in total. Tens of millions of unique TCRs from HLA-typed donors were held in an early data release. Study findings and constraints: It was confirmed in vitro that a few of the CMV-associated chains were specific for CMV antigens.

60 Vbeta and 13 Jbeta primers were used in PCR. The repertoire was sequenced with immunoSEQ multiplex PCR; TCRdb's copy has only in-frame clones and lacks some. Of 90,000 to 130,000 clones listed, 70% to 85% are singletons. The sequenced material came from PBMCs. This TCR came from a man aged 25 to 40 in good health and CMV-seropositive. The rearrangement links TRBV7-9 to TRBJ2-3, with D possibly matching TRBD1 (6 bases). CDR3 in DNA: TGTGCCAGCAGTACAGGGCAGAGTGAAACCACAGATACGCAGTATTTT. It yields the protein CASSTGQSETTDTQYF.